These 17 T cell receptor beta chains originate from one sample sequenced in a study of cytomegalovirus exposure and HLA in healthy donors. The PCR contained 60 Vbeta and 13 Jbeta primers. Clones were read by immunoSEQ multiplex PCR, and TCRdb kept only the in-frame ones, dropping some. The sample includes roughly 100,000 clones, over 75% of them seen just once. Sequencing was performed on PBMCs. The receptors originated from a female donor in good health and CMV-seropositive.

This clone was observed a handful of times. The V and J genes are TRBV6-5 and TRBJ2-1, with 11 bases lining up with TRBD2. V was pared by 0 bases and J by 2 bases, with 0 bases of the junction left unmatched. This CDR3 region has 16 residues. Germline V gene lookup returns CDR1 MNHEY and CDR2 SVGAGI. The CDR3 sequence: CASSYSLAGAYNEQFF. The CDR3 bases are TGTGCCAGCAGTTACTCACTAGCGGGGGCCTACAATGAGCAGTTCTTC.

The table lists this clone with a count of one. This chain links TRBV2 with TRBJ1-6, with TRBD1 matching 8 bases. This CDR3 has 17 residues. V dropped 8 bases and J dropped 5; count of bases not matched to a gene: 14. CDR1 is SNHLY, CDR2 FYNNEI, per germline. The CDR3 DNA reads TGTGCCAGCTTCTATGGGACAGGACCTTTCAATAATTCACCCCTCCACTTT. Residues: CASFYGTGPFNNSPLHF. Combining the CDR3 with reference TRBV2 and TRBJ1-6 gives the whole variable domain EPEVTQTPSHQVTQMGQEVILRCVPISNHLYFYWYRQILGQKVEFLVSFYNNEISEKSEIFDDQFSVERPDGSNFTLKIRSTKLEDSAMYFCASFYGTGPFNNSPLHFGNGTRLTVT.

This sequence joins TRBV27 and TRBJ1-5; TRBD1 aligns across 11 bases. Looked up from germline, CDR1 is MNHEY and CDR2 is SMNVEV (reference sequence). The CDR3 runs to 16 residues. The V and J ends lost 1 base and 7 bases, in that order; junction bases with no gene match: 6. CDR3 in amino acids: CASSLWAGQGGQPQHF. The DNA of the CDR3 is TGTGCCAGCAGTTTATGGGCGGGACAGGGGGGACAGCCCCAGCATTTT.

This chain links TRBV7-9 with TRBJ1-1; no reliable D call. The CDR3 length is 14 residues. Per germline, CDR1 SEHNR and CDR2 FQNEAQ (reference sequence). V lost 1 base, J lost 1 base, and 7 bases lay in between. CDR3 bases: TGTGCCAGCAGCTTAGAACGGAGGAACACTGAAGCTTTCTTT. Its protein product is CASSLERRNTEAFF.

The V call is TRBV19, the J call TRBJ2-1; D gene uncertain. The CDR3 totals 13 residues. Germline V CDR1 and CDR2: LNHDA, SQIVND (reference sequence). V was pared by 4 bases and J by 6 bases, with 10 bases between. The CDR3, as DNA: TGTGCCAGTAGTAACCTGATCGGCAATGAGCAGTTCTTC. Translated, it gives CASSNLIGNEQFF.

The chain recombines TRBV12-5 with TRBJ1-3; D gene unclear. CDR1 is LGHNT and CDR2 is FRNRAP in the germline V gene. Trimming left V 4 bases short and J 4 bases short, with 17 bases between. The CDR3 is made up of 16 amino acids. This chain's CDR3 is CASGSFQDAGGNTIYF. The CDR3 region has the DNA TGTGCTAGTGGTTCATTTCAGGACGCGGGGGGAAACACCATATATTTT. Full variable domain (remainder filled in from reference TRBV12-5 and TRBJ1-3): DARVTQTPRHKVTEMGQEVTMRCQPILGHNTVFWYRQTMMQGLELLAYFRNRAPLDDSGMPKDRFSAEMPDATLATLKIQPSEPRDSAVYFCASGSFQDAGGNTIYFGEGSWLTVV.

In this sample, this clone turned up a few times. The J gene is TRBJ2-3, the V gene TRBV10-3; perhaps TRBD2 as D (7 bases). The length of the CDR3 is 14 residues. V shed 6 bases and J shed 1 base, with 11 bases lying between them. Germline CDR1 ENHRY, CDR2 SYGVKD. This CDR3 reads CAISFGGRTDTQYF. The CDR3, as DNA: TGTGCCATCAGCTTCGGGGGGCGCACAGATACGCAGTATTTT.

V usage is TRBV5-1 and J usage is TRBJ1-1; the D gene is possibly TRBD1 (5 bases). CDR3 length: 15 amino acids. The germline gives CDR1 SGHRS, CDR2 YFSETQ. Trimming pared 2 bases from V and 3 bases from J, leaving 14 bases between. The DNA for the CDR3 is TGCGCCAGCAGCTTCCTAGGGCGGGGGGACACTGAAGCTTTCTTT. The encoded protein is CASSFLGRGDTEAFF.

J is TRBJ1-5 and V is TRBV6-1, with 7 positions matching TRBD1. Germline lookup yields CDR1 MNHNS and CDR2 SASEGT. This CDR3 spans 17 amino acids. V shed 3 bases, J shed 0 bases, and the junction held 8 bases outside the gene matches. CDR3 residues: CASSERQGRYSNQPQHF. The CDR3 bases are TGTGCCAGCAGTGAGAGACAGGGACGCTATAGCAATCAGCCCCAGCATTTT.

The chain carries TRBV28 and TRBJ2-5; TRBD2 matches at 9 bases. Germline V gene lookup returns CDR1 MDHEN and CDR2 SYDVKM. The length of the CDR3 is 15 residues. Germline trimming cut 9 bases from V and 5 bases from J; bases unmatched to any gene: 13. Written as DNA, the CDR3 is TGTGCCAGTTCCGCTAGCGGGACCGAGGGGGAGACCCAGTACTTC. Translating gives CASSASGTEGETQYF.

This chain uses TRBV28 with TRBJ2-7, with D possibly matching TRBD2 (5 bases). Germline V gene sequence: CDR1 MDHEN, CDR2 SYDVKM. V lost 7 bases, J lost 6 bases, and 37 bases lay in between. This CDR3 has 20 amino acids. The CDR3 protein is CASTPIPSIFRPDHRGEQYF. DNA of the CDR3: TGTGCCAGCACCCCCATACCTTCAATATTTCGGCCAGATCACCGGGGCGAGCAGTACTTC.

V is TRBV4-1 and J is TRBJ2-1; D remains unclear. V was cut by 1 base and J by 3 bases, with 7 bases left in between. The CDR3 consists of 14 residues. Germline V gene data show CDR1 as MGHRA and CDR2 as YSYEKL. CDR3: CASSQGPSYNEQFF. Here the CDR3 DNA reads TGCGCCAGCAGCCAAGGACCTAGCTACAATGAGCAGTTCTTC.

The V and J genes are TRBV12-5 and TRBJ2-1; 12 bases are shared with TRBD2. Germline V gene lookup returns CDR1 LGHNT and CDR2 FRNRAP. The CDR3 has 16 residues. Trimming cost V 5 bases and J 0 bases; bases outside gene matches: 2. The CDR3 DNA follows: TGTGCTAGTGGTGGACTAGCGGGGAGCTCCTACAATGAGCAGTTCTTC. Amino acids: CASGGLAGSSYNEQFF.

V usage is TRBV19 and J usage is TRBJ1-1; D may be TRBD1 (5 bases). Germline assignment: CDR1 LNHDA and CDR2 SQIVND (reference sequence). CDR3 length equals 19 residues. The ends were cut back, 4 bases at V and 1 base at J, with 25 bases in the middle. CDR3 bases: TGTGCCAGTAGTACTGACCGGCGGGGGACTCCACCGAGGAACACTGAAGCTTTCTTT. Translation: CASSTDRRGTPPRNTEAFF.

This chain connects TRBV7-3 to TRBJ2-1; 8 positions match TRBD2. This CDR3 comprises 15 residues. Trimming cost V 2 bases and J 9 bases; bases outside gene matches: 9. From germline, CDR1 is SGHTA and CDR2 FQGTGA. The CDR3 region is CASSLSPGGLGEQFF. In DNA form, the CDR3 reads TGTGCCAGCAGCTTATCTCCGGGAGGGCTAGGTGAGCAGTTCTTC.

V gene TRBV28 combines with J gene TRBJ2-7; 8 bases match TRBD2. J was trimmed by 0 bases and V by 3 bases; bases with no gene match: 4. Per germline, CDR1 MDHEN and CDR2 SYDVKM. The CDR3 loop spans 15 amino acids. Here the CDR3 reads CASSFRREDSYEQYF. The DNA for the CDR3 is TGTGCCAGCAGTTTTAGGCGGGAGGACTCCTACGAGCAGTACTTC.

In its sample, this clone was seen once. This rearrangement joins TRBV6-5 to TRBJ2-3, with a tentative D call TRBD2 (5 bases). Germline V gene lookup returns CDR1 MNHEY and CDR2 SVGAGI. CDR3 length: 16 amino acids. Trimming took 2 bases from V and 6 from J, leaving 18 bases between them. This CDR3 is CASSYDGVKAVDTQYF. The CDR3 coding sequence is TGTGCCAGCAGTTACGACGGGGTAAAGGCGGTGGATACGCAGTATTTT.